The T cell receptor beta chain under discussion was sequenced for a study of identical twins. V shed 4 bases and J shed 2 bases, with 11 bases lying between them. Germline V gene lookup returns CDR1 SGHAT and CDR2 FQNNGV. This CDR3 contains 14 residues. Carrying unique molecular identifiers, the cDNA also gained a universal primer site through template switching. TCRdb re-called the 5' RACE reads through MiXCR, storing one row per CDR3 protein. This sample has 570,000 or so distinct CDR3 sequences, with approximately 10% found just once. The study, taken as a whole, reports: Without tracking the same donors, conclusions rested on cross-sectional statistical analysis. Weaker excess twin sharing was seen among beta out-of-frame sequences. Zero-insertion analyses might be partly confounded by invariant T cells like MAIT and iNKT.

A note on this clonotype: Its specificity is unknown.

This sample also belongs to another study, concerning yellow fever vaccine responses in identical twins.

The sequenced sample was PBMCs. The V and J genes are TRBV11-2 and TRBJ2-5, with D hard to call. The source is a young woman in good health. The CDR3 sequence is CASSSSSSQETQYF. In DNA, the CDR3 is TGTGCCAGCAGCTCGAGTTCGAGTCAAGAGACCCAGTACTTC.